This TCR beta chain was captured by sequencing in a study of blood T cells in healthy people across ages (dated by TCRdb to the mid-2010s). The study in broad terms: In model experiments, template switching captured roughly one uniquely barcoded TCR beta cDNA molecule for every two T cells. The study measured age-related changes in TCR beta repertoire diversity using deep sequencing normalized with unique cDNA molecular identifiers. The donors were divided into four age groups: young (average approximately 15 years), middle-aged (about 40), aged (roughly 66) and long-lived (about 79). To avoid experimental bias, donors of different ages were spread randomly across the sequencing lanes. For two donors (one aged 18 to 30 and one aged 80 or older), the study analyzed two additional independent replicas of 1 million unique cDNA reads from the same blood draw. Study-level results and caveats: Estimates of total diversity from one million sequenced T cells were regarded as lower bounds and underestimates. The CMV infection status of donors was not known, potentially confounding age-related changes in expanded clonotypes. Compared with the aged group, the long-lived group had more naive CD4+ T cells, fewer expanded clones and increased TCR diversity, suggesting age selection. As age increased, observed TCR beta diversity per million T cells dropped in a roughly linear way, and a significant reduction was already evident by age around 41. Conclusive comparison of naive and antigen-experienced compartments was prevented by the profiling of bulk unsorted PBMCs. There was a strong correlation between observed TCR beta diversity and the percentage of naive T cells measured by flow cytometry.

Systemically healthy Caucasian individuals from Russia, some 38 in total and aged roughly 6 to 100 years, were included as donors. Each donor gave roughly 9 milliliters of peripheral blood, drawn into EDTA-treated Vacutainer tubes. PBMCs were isolated by Ficoll-Paque density-gradient centrifugation, with at least 6 million obtained per sample. Trizol reagent was used to extract total RNA from the PBMCs, yielding at least 6 micrograms per sample. Naive CD45RAhigh/CD27high T cell percentages were measured by flow cytometry on a PBMC aliquot from every donor. As concerns this clonotype: The antigen it recognizes is unknown. Per-nucleotide qualities are absent, and no much larger clonotype sits a single base away.

Receptor libraries were prepared by 5' RACE. Reads for this sample came from an Illumina HiSeq 2500. A second PCR of roughly 6 to 11 cycles was run with a J-beta primer mix and a sample-barcoded 5' primer. A template-switch 5' adaptor carrying 12 random nucleotides introduced a unique molecular identifier onto each TCR beta cDNA molecule. At least 3 million CDR3-containing paired-end reads were obtained from each sample. First-strand cDNA synthesis was performed from all RNA using the Mint cDNA synthesis kit, with priming by a TRBC-specific oligonucleotide. All cDNA was treated with uracil-DNA glycosylase and then went through a first 18-cycle PCR with the universal primers M1SS and BC2_uni_R. Regarding the original processing steps: For normalization, 1 million high-quality reads were randomly selected from each sample, with every read carrying a distinct molecular identifier. Reads sharing molecular identifiers were discarded rather than binned into consensus sequences. MiTCR, with a Q25 quality threshold and the strictest error-elimination algorithm, was used for CDR3 identification, clonotype clustering and error correction. A nonparametric unseen species model with Euler transformation was used to estimate a lower bound on total TCR beta diversity. TCRdb reprocessed the public reads (quality trimming at Q25 with fastp, clone calling with MiXCR) and kept in-frame beta chains. Under each unique CDR3 protein, matching rows form one entry showing the most common genes and DNA. The V and J calls here are based on TCRdb, not the publication. The sample table holds some 1.4 million distinct CDR3 sequences, of which about 40% were seen once. The ten largest make up less than 8% of the sample.

The germline V gene (reference sequence) gives CDR1 as SEHNR and CDR2 as FQNEAQ. The CDR3 measures 14 amino acids from cysteine to phenylalanine. The sequence is cut down to CDR3 DNA, 42 bases in frame from base 1. Trimming removed 2 bases from V and 5 bases from J, leaving 13 bases between the germline ends. The specimen was blood. Recombination linked TRBV7-9 to TRBJ2-7, with an unclear D gene assignment. This sequence originates from a woman aged 18-30 years in good health. The encoded CDR3 is CASSLYTTSNEQYF. The DNA sequence is given as TGTGCCAGCAGCTTATATACAACTTCCAACGAGCAGTACTTC.